This is a list of T cell receptor beta chains from one sample in a study of blood T cell repertoires in COVID-19. TCRdb's table, derived via immunoSEQ multiplex PCR, lists solely in-frame clones and lacks some. The table lists around 200,000 clones, less than 85% of them singletons, with approximately 18% in the top ten. Source material: PBMCs or T cells enriched from blood (not recorded which). Receptors were obtained from a middle-aged man who had recovered from COVID-19. The CDR3 runs from the conserved cysteine through the conserved F or W. D genes are given only for firm matches. Clone size is not always given. Where it is, it says once, few, many or a class for expanded clones.

D gene,J gene,clone size,V gene,CDR3 protein,CDR3 DNA
NA,TRBJ1-2,NA,TRBV5-1,CASSEGVDYGYTF,TGCGCCAGCAGCGAAGGGGTGGACTATGGCTACACCTTC
TRBD1,TRBJ2-7,NA,TRBV5-6,CASSSVTGEQYF,TGTGCCAGCAGCTCCGTGACAGGGGAGCAGTACTTC
TRBD2,TRBJ2-2,NA,TRBV5-6,CASSLRTSGMGVGGELFF,TGTGCCAGCAGCCTAAGGACTAGCGGGATGGGTGTAGGCGGGGAGCTGTTTTTT
TRBD1,TRBJ1-2,NA,TRBV5-1,CASSPRDRSNYGYTF,TGCGCCAGCAGCCCACGGGACAGATCTAACTATGGCTACACCTTC
NA,TRBJ1-6,NA,TRBV24-1,CATSDRGYNSPLHF,TGTGCCACCAGTGATAGGGGGTATAATTCACCCCTCCACTTT
NA,TRBJ1-5,NA,TRBV19,CAIGGDNQPQHF,TGTGCGATAGGGGGAGACAATCAGCCCCAGCATTTT
TRBD1,TRBJ2-2,few,TRBV11-1,CASSLLGTGSGELFF,TGTGCCAGCAGCTTGCTGGGGACAGGGTCCGGGGAGCTGTTTTTT
NA,TRBJ1-2,NA,TRBV18,CASSPGGARYSNYGYTF,TGTGCCAGCTCACCCGGGGGGGCGCGGTACAGTAACTATGGCTACACCTTC
NA,TRBJ2-7,NA,TRBV27,CASRSGYEQYF,TGTGCCAGCAGGTCAGGGTACGAGCAGTACTTC
TRBD2,TRBJ2-3,NA,TRBV5-1,CASSGGLAPYTDTQYF,TGCGCCAGCAGCGGGGGACTAGCGCCTTACACAGATACGCAGTATTTT
TRBD2,TRBJ2-1,NA,TRBV19,CASSIREGDEQFF,TGTGCCAGTAGTATCCGGGAGGGCGATGAGCAGTTCTTC
TRBD2,TRBJ2-5,NA,TRBV24-1,CATSDPGLAGIQETQYF,TGTGCCACCAGTGATCCCGGACTAGCGGGAATCCAAGAGACCCAGTACTTC
TRBD2,TRBJ2-2,NA,TRBV7-6,CASSFIAGVGTGELFF,TGTGCCAGCAGCTTCATAGCGGGAGTGGGCACCGGGGAGCTGTTTTTT
NA,TRBJ2-5,NA,TRBV7-2,CASTRRQGQETQYF,TGTGCCAGCACCCGGCGGCAGGGACAAGAGACCCAGTACTTC
NA,TRBJ2-5,few,TRBV11-3,CASSQSTGSQETQYF,TGTGCCAGCAGCCAATCTACAGGGAGCCAAGAGACCCAGTACTTC
TRBD2,TRBJ2-1,NA,TRBV5-4,CASSLAGSGGGIGTFF,TGTGCCAGCAGCTTGGCCGGATCGGGAGGCGGAATAGGGACGTTCTTC
NA,TRBJ1-2,once,TRBV29-1,CSVEDRKTANYGYTF,TGCAGCGTTGAAGATCGGAAGACAGCCAACTATGGCTACACCTTC
TRBD1,TRBJ1-1,NA,TRBV6-5,CASSRWDRNTEAFF,TGTGCCAGCAGTCGCTGGGACAGAAACACTGAAGCTTTCTTT
NA,TRBJ1-3,NA,TRBV30,CAWSSQGSSSGNTIYF,TGTGCCTGGAGTAGCCAGGGAAGTAGTTCTGGAAACACCATATATTTT
TRBD1,TRBJ2-7,NA,TRBV7-2,CASRAGQAFYEQYF,TGTGCCAGCCGCGCAGGACAGGCTTTCTACGAGCAGTACTTC
NA,TRBJ2-3,NA,TRBV6-4,CASSPSRDDTQYF,TGTGCCAGCAGCCCCTCGCGGGACGATACGCAGTATTTT
NA,TRBJ2-3,once,TRBV5-1,CASSLTDVTDTQYF,TGCGCCAGCAGCTTGACAGATGTCACAGATACGCAGTATTTT
NA,TRBJ2-7,NA,TRBV7-8,CASSSYPRTPTYEQYF,TGTGCCAGCAGCTCCTACCCCCGGACACCTACCTACGAGCAGTACTTC
TRBD2,TRBJ2-5,NA,TRBV28,CASSYRGRRVAQYF,TGTGCCAGCAGTTATCGCGGGAGGCGGGTGGCCCAGTACTTC
TRBD1,TRBJ1-5,NA,TRBV4-1,CASSQSTGGNQPQHF,TGCGCCAGCAGCCAAAGTACAGGGGGCAATCAGCCCCAGCATTTT
TRBD2,TRBJ2-2,NA,TRBV5-4,CASSDFGASGRTRNTGELFF,TGTGCCAGCAGCGACTTCGGGGCTAGCGGCCGAACGAGGAACACCGGGGAGCTGTTTTTT
NA,TRBJ1-2,NA,TRBV7-2,CASSLTLAGGYTF,TGTGCCAGCAGCTTAACTCTAGCCGGTGGCTACACCTTC
TRBD1,TRBJ1-6,NA,TRBV27,CASSLRQGANSPLHF,TGTGCCAGCAGTTTACGACAGGGGGCCAATTCACCCCTCCACTTT
TRBD2,TRBJ2-3,NA,TRBV6-4,CASSELAGEADTQYF,TGTGCCAGCAGCGAACTAGCGGGAGAGGCAGATACGCAGTATTTT
TRBD1,TRBJ1-2,NA,TRBV7-9,CASSITGTGGNGYTF,TGTGCCAGCAGCATCACCGGGACAGGGGGGAATGGCTACACCTTC
TRBD2,TRBJ2-1,NA,TRBV11-2,CASNPSGTSGYEQFF,TGTGCCAGCAACCCCTCTGGGACTAGCGGGTATGAGCAGTTCTTC
TRBD1,TRBJ1-4,NA,TRBV7-9,CASISLSTGPEKLFF,TGTGCCAGCATCTCCCTTTCGACAGGGCCTGAAAAACTGTTTTTT
NA,TRBJ1-2,NA,TRBV30,CAWSRGGYGYTF,TGTGCCTGGAGTAGGGGTGGGTATGGCTACACCTTC
TRBD2,TRBJ2-7,NA,TRBV7-3,CASSLSSGGSYEQYF,TGTGCCAGCAGCCTTTCTAGCGGGGGTTCCTACGAGCAGTACTTC
NA,TRBJ2-7,NA,TRBV9,CASSPSGGGIDEQYF,TGTGCCAGCAGCCCCTCAGGAGGGGGCATCGACGAGCAGTACTTC
NA,TRBJ1-5,NA,TRBV15,CATSRGVTENQPQHF,TGTGCCACCAGCAGAGGGGTGACAGAGAATCAGCCCCAGCATTTT
TRBD2,TRBJ2-2,NA,TRBV5-1,CASSSSGSAGELFF,TGCGCCAGCAGCTCTAGCGGGAGTGCCGGGGAGCTGTTTTTT
TRBD2,TRBJ2-3,NA,TRBV11-2,CASSLTLAGAPATQYF,TGTGCCAGCAGCTTAACTTTGGCGGGAGCCCCTGCTACGCAGTATTTT
TRBD1,TRBJ2-5,NA,TRBV20-1,CSALDRAYF,TGCAGTGCTTTGGACAGGGCGTACTTC
TRBD2,TRBJ2-3,NA,TRBV13,CASSLVLAGPTDTQYF,TGTGCCAGCAGCTTAGTCCTAGCGGGTCCCACAGATACGCAGTATTTT
NA,TRBJ1-4,NA,TRBV19,CASWRGASTNEKLFF,TGTGCCAGCTGGAGGGGCGCGTCAACTAATGAAAAACTGTTTTTT
TRBD2,TRBJ2-5,NA,TRBV7-9,CASSLGSSGQTQYF,TGTGCCAGCAGCTTAGGGTCTAGCGGTCAGACCCAGTACTTC
TRBD1,TRBJ1-6,few,TRBV7-3,CASSLTGGTGGPNSPLHF,TGTGCCAGCAGCTTAACGGGCGGGACAGGGGGTCCTAATTCACCCCTCCACTTT
TRBD1,TRBJ2-3,NA,TRBV29-1,CSVDPTGYRNTQYF,TGCAGCGTTGATCCGACAGGGTATCGAAATACGCAGTATTTT
NA,TRBJ2-2,NA,TRBV6-5,CASRSGELFF,TGTGCCAGCAGGAGCGGGGAGCTGTTTTTT
NA,TRBJ1-4,NA,TRBV7-3,CATVLKVTSREKLFF,TGTGCCACTGTCTTAAAGGTTACATCGCGGGAAAAACTGTTTTTT
NA,TRBJ2-7,once,TRBV4-2,CASSRYNPAYEQYF,TGTGCCAGCAGCCGTTATAACCCAGCCTACGAGCAGTACTTC
NA,TRBJ1-6,NA,TRBV12-3/TRBV12-4,CASSPGGWSPLHF,TGTGCCAGCAGTCCGGGTGGGTGGTCACCCCTCCACTTT
NA,TRBJ2-1,NA,TRBV14,CASSQELAREQFF,TGTGCCAGCAGCCAAGAACTAGCCCGGGAGCAGTTCTTC
TRBD2,TRBJ2-2,NA,TRBV7-7,CASSPSGRSTGELFF,TGTGCTAGCAGCCCTAGCGGGAGAAGTACCGGGGAGCTGTTTTTT
NA,TRBJ2-2,NA,TRBV7-3,CASSPNRVAGELFF,TGTGCCAGCAGCCCTAACAGGGTTGCCGGGGAGCTGTTTTTT
NA,TRBJ1-2,NA,TRBV7-9,CASSHNSGMPLRGYTF,TGTGCCAGCAGTCATAACTCAGGGATGCCCCTGAGGGGCTACACCTTC